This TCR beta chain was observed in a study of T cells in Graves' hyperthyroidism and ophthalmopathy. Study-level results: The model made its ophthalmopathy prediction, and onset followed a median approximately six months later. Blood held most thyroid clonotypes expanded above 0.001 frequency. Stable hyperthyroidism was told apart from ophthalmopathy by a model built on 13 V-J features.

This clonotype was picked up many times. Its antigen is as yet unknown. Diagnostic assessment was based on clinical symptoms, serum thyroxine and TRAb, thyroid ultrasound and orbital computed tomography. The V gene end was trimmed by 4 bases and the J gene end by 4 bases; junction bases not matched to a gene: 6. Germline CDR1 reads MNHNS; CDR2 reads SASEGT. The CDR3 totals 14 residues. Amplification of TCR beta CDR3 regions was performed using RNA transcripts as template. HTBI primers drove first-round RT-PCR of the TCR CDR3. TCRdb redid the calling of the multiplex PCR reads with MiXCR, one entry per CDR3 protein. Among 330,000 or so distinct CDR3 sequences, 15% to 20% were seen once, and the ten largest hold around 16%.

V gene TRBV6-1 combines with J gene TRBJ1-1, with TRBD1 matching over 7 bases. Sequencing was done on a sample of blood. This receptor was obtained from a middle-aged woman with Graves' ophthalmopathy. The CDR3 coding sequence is TGTGCCAGCAGTGGACAGGGAGGTTTCACTGAAGCTTTCTTT. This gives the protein CASSGQGGFTEAFF.